This T cell receptor beta chain was observed in a study of identical twins. TCRdb fed the 5' RACE reads into MiXCR, producing one record per CDR3 protein. The sample carries 1.5 million or so distinct CDR3 sequences, around 33% recorded once. This clonotype was detected many times. The CDR3 totals 11 residues. CDR1 SQVTM and CDR2 ANQGSEA come from the germline V gene. V was pared by 4 bases and J by 4 bases, with 7 bases between. The TCR sequence derives from a newborn girl in good health. The rearrangement links TRBV29-1 to TRBJ1-2; D unclear. Sequencing was performed on cord blood. CDR3: CSVGAGYGYTF. For the CDR3, the DNA is TGCAGCGTTGGGGCCGGCTATGGCTACACCTTC.